Following are 25 T cell receptor beta chains from one sample sequenced in a study of blood T cell repertoires in COVID-19. The repertoire was sequenced with immunoSEQ multiplex PCR; TCRdb's copy has only in-frame clones and lacks some. Among approximately 340,000 clones listed, just over 90% were seen once. Material for sequencing was PBMCs or T cells enriched from blood (not recorded which). These receptors originate from a woman in her thirties or forties who had been exposed to COVID-19.

As DNA, the CDR3 is TGTGCCAGTAGTATCCTGGTAGGAGCAACTAATGAAAAACTGTTTTTT. It translates to CASSILVGATNEKLFF. V usage is TRBV19 and J usage is TRBJ1-4; D gene unclear. Germline loops: CDR1 LNHDA, CDR2 SQIVND (reference sequence). The CDR3 loop spans 16 amino acids. The V gene lost 3 bases and the J gene lost 0 bases, with 11 bases spanning the gap.

The rearrangement uses TRBV18 and TRBJ2-1; TRBD2 aligns across 13 bases. The CDR3 totals 15 residues. V was clipped by 5 bases and J by 9 bases; unmatched bases: 7. Germline assignment: CDR1 KGHSH and CDR2 LQKENI. CDR3 nucleotides: TGTGCCAGCTCATTCAGGACTAGCGGGAGCGGTGAGCAGTTCTTC. Translation: CASSFRTSGSGEQFF.

The chain links TRBV27 to TRBJ2-3; 12 positions match TRBD2. V dropped 5 bases and J dropped 0; count of bases not matched to a gene: 3. This CDR3 has 16 residues. Germline V CDR1 and CDR2: MNHEY, SMNVEV (reference sequence). DNA for the CDR3: TGTGCCAGCAGTCGGACTAGCGGGGCTAGCACAGATACGCAGTATTTT. This gives the protein CASSRTSGASTDTQYF.

The rearrangement uses TRBV2 and TRBJ2-1, with a tentative D call TRBD2 (6 bases). CDR3 length: 14 residues. Trimming cost V 8 bases and J 4 bases, with 15 bases left between them. The germline V gene encodes CDR1 SNHLY and CDR2 FYNNEI. The CDR3 loop reads CASWTEGIYNEQFF. As DNA, the CDR3 is TGTGCCAGCTGGACGGAGGGGATATACAATGAGCAGTTCTTC.

This chain uses TRBV9 with TRBJ2-6, with D tentatively TRBD1 (6 bases). V gave up 1 base and J gave up 1 base, with 12 bases separating them. The CDR3 length is 17 residues. Germline V gene data show CDR1 as SGDLS and CDR2 as YYNGEE. The CDR3 DNA reads as TGTGCCAGCAGCGTAAGGACAGACTTGTCTGGGGCCAACGTCCTGACTTTC. It is translated as CASSVRTDLSGANVLTF.

The chain links TRBV30 to TRBJ2-1; 12 bases map to TRBD2. CDR1 is GTSNPN, CDR2 SVGIG, per germline (reference sequence). There are 16 residues in the CDR3. V lost 2 bases and J lost 7; bases outside the gene matches: 9. The CDR3 region has the DNA TGTGCCTGGAGTTCCCTAGGGCTAGCGGGGGGGAATGAGCAGTTCTTC. Translation: CAWSSLGLAGGNEQFF. Full variable domain (rest looked up from reference TRBV30 and TRBJ2-1): SQTIHQWPATLVQPVGSPLSLECTVEGTSNPNLYWYRQAAGRGLQLLFYSVGIGQISSEVPQNLSASRPQDRQFILSSKKLLLSDSGFYLCAWSSLGLAGGNEQFFGPGTRLTVL.

This chain joins TRBV10-3 and TRBJ2-1; TRBD2 matches at 7 bases. Trimming at V came to 4 bases and at J to 8 bases, leaving 23 bases not matched to a gene. In germline, CDR1 is ENHRY, CDR2 SYGVKD. The CDR3 extends over 19 amino acids. The chain's CDR3 is CAISGPGTNTLTWGYEQFF. DNA for the CDR3: TGTGCCATCAGTGGTCCCGGGACTAACACCTTAACTTGGGGGTATGAGCAGTTCTTC.

The chain carries TRBV6-5 and TRBJ1-2; D remains unclear. V lost 8 bases and J 4 bases, leaving 17 bases between the germline ends. CDR1 is MNHEY and CDR2 is SVGAGI in the germline V gene. CDR3 size: 14 residues. The CDR3 region is CASVVGWSSYGYTF. The DNA of the CDR3 is TGTGCCAGCGTTGTGGGTTGGAGTAGCTATGGCTACACCTTC.

The rearrangement links TRBV19 to TRBJ1-2; no definite D call. CDR3 length: 12 residues. Trimming left V 7 bases short and J 4 bases short, with 10 bases between. Germline CDR1 and CDR2: LNHDA and SQIVND (reference sequence). The CDR3 sequence: CASNTGSYGYTF. DNA of the CDR3: TGTGCCAGTAATACGGGAAGCTATGGCTACACCTTC.

This clone appeared a single time. The V and J genes are TRBV28 and TRBJ2-6; 9 nucleotides align to TRBD1. V dropped 3 bases and J dropped 1; count of bases not matched to a gene: 10. This CDR3 region has 19 residues. From germline, CDR1 is MDHEN and CDR2 SYDVKM. The CDR3 here is CASSFPLGQGLSGANVLTF. CDR3 sequence (DNA): TGTGCCAGCAGTTTTCCCTTGGGACAGGGACTATCTGGGGCCAACGTCCTGACTTTC. The whole variable domain, remainder taken from reference TRBV28 and TRBJ2-6, is DVKVTQSSRYLVKRTGEKVFLECVQDMDHENMFWYRQDPGLGLRLIYFSYDVKMKEKGDIPEGYSVSREKKERFSLILESASTNQTSMYLCASSFPLGQGLSGANVLTFGAGSRLTVL.

The chain has TRBV7-2 and TRBJ1-1, with TRBD1 as a possible D gene (5 bases). The V gene's germline CDR1 is SGHTA and CDR2 FQGNSA. This CDR3 has 14 residues. Trimming removed 6 bases from V and 0 bases from J, with 11 bases in between. The CDR3 region is CASSAGLVNTEAFF. Here the CDR3 DNA reads TGTGCCAGCAGTGCAGGGCTTGTGAACACTGAAGCTTTCTTT.

CDR3 region: CASSPGGGRFTRYYEQYF. CDR3 nucleotides: TGTGCCAGCAGCCCCGGGGGGGGGCGTTTTACCCGTTACTACGAGCAGTACTTC. The rearrangement uses TRBV3-1 (or the pseudogene TRBV3-2) and TRBJ2-7, with TRBD2 identical over 8 bases. V dropped 4 bases and J dropped 3; count of bases not matched to a gene: 17. The germline V gene has CDR1 LGHDT and CDR2 YNNKEL (reference sequence). The CDR3 is 18 amino acids.

In this sample, this clone turned up once. The chain couples TRBV30 to TRBJ2-4; 10 bases align to TRBD2. Trimming took 4 bases from V and 10 from J; bases not matched to a gene: 7. This CDR3 is built from 13 residues. Germline CDR1 GTSNPN, CDR2 SVGIG (reference sequence). CDR3 region: CAWTSGSQLIQYF. DNA of the CDR3: TGTGCCTGGACTAGCGGGAGTCAGCTAATTCAGTACTTC. The variable domain in full, with the rest retrieved from reference TRBV30 and TRBJ2-4, is SQTIHQWPATLVQPVGSPLSLECTVEGTSNPNLYWYRQAAGRGLQLLFYSVGIGQISSEVPQNLSASRPQDRQFILSSKKLLLSDSGFYLCAWTSGSQLIQYFGAGTRLSVL.

This chain links TRBV27 with TRBJ2-1, with D perhaps matching TRBD2 (6 bases). V lost 5 bases and J 9 bases, leaving 17 bases between the germline ends. The CDR3 extends over 14 amino acids. Germline V gives CDR1 MNHEY, CDR2 SMNVEV (reference sequence). CDR3 sequence (DNA): TGTGCCAGCAGTATCGGCGGGGTTTCGTCTGAGCAGTTCTTC. This translates into CASSIGGVSSEQFF.

This clone was observed a handful of times. The chain couples TRBV7-2 to TRBJ1-2; weak D call: TRBD1 (5 bases). From germline, CDR1 is SGHTA and CDR2 FQGNSA. The V end lost 2 bases, the J end lost 9 bases, and 19 bases lay between the germline ends. The CDR3 is 15 residues long. CDR3 sequence reads: CASSLSPTAPSSYTF. The CDR3 bases are TGTGCCAGCAGCTTAAGCCCGACAGCCCCCAGCAGCTACACCTTC.

This CDR3 is CASSAGLETQYF. CDR3 sequence (DNA): TGTGCCAGCAGCGCAGGGTTGGAGACCCAGTACTTC. The chain joins TRBV5-6 to TRBJ2-5; possible D gene TRBD1, 5 bases. V was shortened by 4 bases and J by 5 bases, with 9 bases between the two germline ends. Per germline, CDR1 SGHDT and CDR2 YYEEEE. This CDR3 region has 12 residues.

This clone was seen only a few times. The chain employs TRBV19 and TRBJ1-1; 7 bases are a match to TRBD1. The CDR3 extends over 16 amino acids. Germline CDR1 reads LNHDA; CDR2 reads SQIVND (reference sequence). J lost 1 base, V lost 5 bases, and 10 bases had no gene match. The CDR3 region is CASSRTGTAKNTEAFF. The CDR3 DNA reads TGTGCCAGTAGTCGAACCGGGACAGCCAAGAACACTGAAGCTTTCTTT.

CDR3 protein: CASSEWTVSEQYF. The CDR3 coding sequence is TGCGCCAGCAGTGAGTGGACAGTCTCCGAGCAGTACTTC. The chain combines TRBV10-1 with TRBJ2-7, with a tentative D call TRBD1 (6 bases). The germline V and J ends were trimmed by 1 base and 6 bases, with 10 bases remaining between them. Germline V gene data show CDR1 as WNHNN and CDR2 as SYGVQD (reference sequence). This CDR3 spans 13 amino acids.

A single count supports this clone. The chain uses TRBV5-1 and TRBJ1-2; D is possibly TRBD1 (5 bases). There are 14 residues in the CDR3. Germline CDR1 is SGHRS and CDR2 is YFSETQ. V was clipped by 5 bases and J by 5 bases, with 16 bases between them. The chain's CDR3 is CASRRTDSIYGYTF. The CDR3 DNA follows: TGCGCCAGCAGGCGGACCGACAGCATATATGGCTACACCTTC.

In this sample, this clone turned up a few times. This chain links TRBV30 with TRBJ1-5; TRBD1 is a possible D gene (5 bases). V was shortened by 1 base and J by 4 bases, with 14 bases between the two germline ends. This CDR3 contains 15 residues. Germline CDR1 is GTSNPN and CDR2 is SVGIG (reference sequence). The CDR3 here is CAWSGQSLGNQPQHF. Here the CDR3 DNA reads TGTGCCTGGAGTGGACAGTCCCTCGGGAATCAGCCCCAGCATTTT.

The chain is built from TRBV5-4 and TRBJ1-1; D gene uncertain. Germline V gives CDR1 SGHNT, CDR2 YYREEE (reference sequence). V was clipped by 3 bases and J by 0 bases, with 9 bases between them. The CDR3 spans 14 residues. In nucleotides, the CDR3 is TGTGCCAGCAGCTCGGGTTGGATGAACACTGAAGCTTTCTTT. It specifies CASSSGWMNTEAFF.

The V gene is TRBV7-2, the J gene TRBJ1-2; possible D gene TRBD1, 5 bases. V was pared by 2 bases and J by 8 bases, with 12 bases between. Germline CDR1 SGHTA, CDR2 FQGNSA. CDR3 length: 13 amino acids. The CDR3 DNA is TGTGCCAGCAGCTTAACGACAGAAGTCGGCTACACCTTC. It codes for CASSLTTEVGYTF.

This chain uses TRBV3-1 (or the pseudogene TRBV3-2) with TRBJ2-6; D remains unclear. V gave up 7 bases and J gave up 0 bases, with 4 bases separating them. Germline V gene sequence: CDR1 LGHDT, CDR2 YNNKEL (reference sequence). The length of the CDR3 is 13 residues. The CDR3 spells CASTLSGANVLTF. CDR3 nucleotide sequence: TGTGCCAGCACCCTCTCTGGGGCCAACGTCCTGACTTTC.

The chain is built from TRBV6-1 and TRBJ1-2, with D uncertain. This CDR3 spans 17 amino acids. V dropped 2 bases and J dropped 4 bases, with 20 bases sitting between them. Germline CDR1 MNHNS, CDR2 SASEGT. Here the CDR3 DNA reads TGTGCCAGCAGTGAAATTTTTTGGAGGGCCCGTATCTATGGCTACACCTTC. Its protein product is CASSEIFWRARIYGYTF.

The chain employs TRBV4-2 and TRBJ2-1, with a weak D call TRBD2 (6 bases). V lost 5 bases to trimming and J lost 1 base, with 15 bases between them. Germline values: CDR1 LGHNA, CDR2 YNFKEQ. The CDR3 sequence is 16 residues long. The CDR3 spells CASSSGEARSYNEQFF. The CDR3 coding sequence is TGTGCCAGCAGCTCGGGGGAGGCCCGTTCCTACAATGAGCAGTTCTTC.